This T cell receptor (beta chain) was sequenced in a study of blood T cell repertoires in COVID-19. Study overall: PBMCs, B-cell-depleted T cells, or T cells were the source of the cDNA or gDNA that made up the material.

Germline assignment: CDR1 LNHNV and CDR2 YYDKDF (reference sequence). Trimming took 5 bases from V and 10 from J, leaving 15 bases between them. This CDR3 has 13 amino acids. Original processing methods: Amplification of reference gene primers provided the estimated nucleated cell counts. Clones were sequenced by immunoSEQ multiplex PCR, and TCRdb holds only the in-frame ones, with some missing. The D gene and trimming were derived from the DNA, and the V and J assignments and clone size from that table. Of around 370,000 clones listed, about nine tenths are singletons. Sequencing was performed on peripheral blood. The receptor's source is a woman between 50 and 59 years old with COVID-19, enrolled during active disease. This chain uses TRBV15 with TRBJ1-5; maybe TRBD1 (6 bases). The CDR3, as DNA: TGTGCCACCAGCCTCGGGGGGCAGGGACCCCAGCATTTT. Its translation: CATSLGGQGPQHF.